These 23 T cell receptor beta chains originate from one sample sequenced in a study of control samples from healthy donors and cancer patients. Sequencing was performed with immunoSEQ multiplex PCR; in TCRdb, only in-frame clones are kept and a portion is missing. The sample carries around 67,000 clones, around 90% recorded once. Sequences were obtained from PBMCs. The source of these receptors is a man in his 60s with colorectal cancer.

The chain recombines TRBV6-5 with TRBJ2-1; D is perhaps TRBD2 (6 bases). The CDR3 has 15 residues. The germline V and J ends were trimmed by 0 bases and 6 bases, with 12 bases remaining between them. Germline V gives CDR1 MNHEY, CDR2 SVGAGI. The DNA of the CDR3 is TGTGCCAGCAGTTACTCGATCTTGGGGGGCAATGAGCAGTTCTTC. Its protein product is CASSYSILGGNEQFF.

The chain links TRBV9 to TRBJ2-7; D is unresolved. The germline V gene has CDR1 SGDLS and CDR2 YYNGEE. The CDR3 has 14 residues. V was pared by 3 bases and J by 3 bases, with 13 bases between. CDR3 bases: TGTGCCAGCAGCGCAACCAATGACCGCTACGAGCAGTACTTC. Translation gives CASSATNDRYEQYF.

The gene calls are TRBV5-1 and TRBJ2-5; 9 bases line up with TRBD1. V dropped 4 bases and J dropped 2; count of bases not matched to a gene: 3. The CDR3 runs 14 residues. The germline CDR1 and CDR2 sequences are SGHRS and YFSETQ. The CDR3 region is CASSTGGRQETQYF. In DNA form, the CDR3 reads TGCGCCAGCAGCACAGGGGGCAGGCAAGAGACCCAGTACTTC.

CDR3 protein: CASSTGDRAGETQYF. As DNA, the CDR3 is TGTGCCAGCAGCACCGGGGACAGGGCGGGAGAGACCCAGTACTTC. The V call is TRBV5-4, the J call TRBJ2-5; TRBD1 agrees at 9 bases. Germline V gene lookup returns CDR1 SGHNT and CDR2 YYREEE (reference sequence). Trimming removed 4 bases from V and 4 bases from J; junction bases left unmatched: 8. This CDR3 comprises 15 residues.

The chain links TRBV12-3 or TRBV12-4 to TRBJ2-2; perhaps TRBD1 as D (6 bases). V shed 6 bases and J shed 6 bases, with 11 bases lying between them. This CDR3 comprises 13 residues. The chain's CDR3 is CASSRGGSGELFF. CDR3 nucleotide sequence: TGTGCCAGCAGCAGGGGCGGGTCCGGGGAGCTGTTTTTT.

J is TRBJ1-2 and V is TRBV7-9; D not certain. The V end lost 5 bases, the J end lost 8 bases, and 18 bases lay between the germline ends. Germline CDR1 reads SEHNR; CDR2 reads FQNEAQ (reference sequence). The CDR3 is made up of 14 amino acids. DNA for the CDR3: TGTGCCAGCAGCCCCCTCGGCAGAGGGTACGGCTACACCTTC. The encoded protein is CASSPLGRGYGYTF.

The table lists this clone with a count of one. The rearrangement uses TRBV18 and TRBJ1-4, with a weak D call TRBD1 (6 bases). The CDR3 has 13 residues. V was trimmed by 3 bases and J by 8 bases, leaving 10 bases between them. Germline loops: CDR1 KGHSH, CDR2 LQKENI. CDR3 nucleotides: TGTGCCAGCTCACCGGGACAATACGAAAAACTGTTTTTT. Protein sequence: CASSPGQYEKLFF.

V is TRBV3-1 (or the pseudogene TRBV3-2) and J is TRBJ2-2, with D maybe TRBD1 (6 bases). The length of the CDR3 is 13 residues. With 1 base removed from V and 6 bases from J, the gap between germline ends came to 6 bases. CDR1 is LGHDT and CDR2 is YNNKEL in the germline V gene (reference sequence). The CDR3 DNA sequence: TGTGCCAGCAGCCAAGGACAGGCCGGGGAGCTGTTTTTT. Translated: CASSQGQAGELFF.

CDR3 bases: TGTGCCAGCAGTTTATCTTCCCTCTATGGCTACACCTTC. It translates to CASSLSSLYGYTF. J is TRBJ1-2 and V is TRBV27; D call uncertain. This CDR3 comprises 13 residues. The V gene's germline CDR1 is MNHEY and CDR2 SMNVEV (reference sequence). Trimming cost V 0 bases and J 4 bases, with 6 bases left between them.

V usage is TRBV9 and J usage is TRBJ2-3, with D tentatively TRBD2 (6 bases). This CDR3 is 15 amino acids long. Looked up from germline, CDR1 is SGDLS and CDR2 is YYNGEE. The ends were cut back, 1 base at V and 6 bases at J, with 15 bases in the middle. The CDR3 bases are TGTGCCAGCAGCGTAAGTGGTCGGGGGACGGATACGCAGTATTTT. Amino acids: CASSVSGRGTDTQYF.

CDR3 in amino acids: CASSQGVHVNSPLHF. The CDR3 nucleotides are TGCGCCAGCAGCCAAGGGGTGCACGTTAATTCACCCCTCCACTTT. The V call is TRBV4-3, the J call TRBJ1-6, with unresolved D. The V end lost 1 base, the J end lost 6 bases, and 10 bases lay between the germline ends. The CDR3 runs to 15 residues. Germline lookup yields CDR1 LGHNA and CDR2 YSLEER.

This chain connects TRBV12-3 or TRBV12-4 to TRBJ2-5; D remains ambiguous. The CDR3 has 13 residues. The V end was cut by 5 bases, the J end by 5 bases, with 12 bases between. CDR3 in DNA: TGTGCCAGCAGTCTCAAAGGCCGGGAGACCCAGTACTTC. Its protein is CASSLKGRETQYF.

The chain uses TRBV14 and TRBJ1-2, with D perhaps matching TRBD1 (5 bases). Trimming shortened V by 0 bases and J by 7 bases, and 6 bases separated the two germline ends. The germline V gene has CDR1 SGHDN and CDR2 FVKESK. The CDR3 loop spans 12 amino acids. The chain's CDR3 is CASSQDRAGYTF. The DNA for the CDR3 is TGTGCCAGCAGCCAAGACAGGGCTGGCTACACCTTC.

CDR3 loop: CSTHMYPGETQYF. The CDR3 DNA is TGCAGCACACATATGTACCCTGGAGAGACCCAGTACTTC. V usage is TRBV29-1 and J usage is TRBJ2-5; D ambiguous. Per the germline V gene, CDR1 is SQVTM and CDR2 is ANQGSEA. V was shortened by 8 bases and J by 4 bases, with 17 bases between the two germline ends. The CDR3 extends over 13 amino acids.

V and J are TRBV6-5 and TRBJ2-2; D call uncertain. Trimming took off 8 bases at V and 1 base at J, with 8 bases between the two ends. Germline values: CDR1 MNHEY, CDR2 SVGAGI. This CDR3 spans 13 amino acids. The CDR3 nucleotides are TGTGCCAGCCCTGACAAGAACACCGGGGAGCTGTTTTTT. Translation gives CASPDKNTGELFF.

The rearrangement joins TRBV5-6 to TRBJ1-3; D possibly corresponds to TRBD1 (6 bases). V was pared by 3 bases and J by 0 bases, with 16 bases between. The CDR3 is 17 amino acids. Germline assignment: CDR1 SGHDT and CDR2 YYEEEE. CDR3 nucleotide sequence: TGTGCCAGCAGCTGGGAACCGGGACAAATCTCTGGAAACACCATATATTTT. It is translated as CASSWEPGQISGNTIYF.

J is TRBJ2-3 and V is TRBV9, with D unresolved. V lost 3 bases, J lost 2 bases, and 7 bases lay in between. From germline, CDR1 is SGDLS and CDR2 YYNGEE. CDR3 length: 13 residues. CDR3 sequence reads: CASSDLPTDTQYF. CDR3 in DNA: TGTGCCAGCAGCGACTTACCCACAGATACGCAGTATTTT.

The chain recombines TRBV10-1 with TRBJ1-6, with 11 bases matching TRBD1. The CDR3 is made up of 14 amino acids. V dropped 2 bases and J dropped 9; count of bases not matched to a gene: 0. In germline, CDR1 is WNHNN, CDR2 SYGVQD (reference sequence). The CDR3: CASSEGTGGSPLHF. In DNA form, the CDR3 reads TGCGCCAGCAGTGAGGGGACAGGGGGTTCACCCCTCCACTTT.

The chain has TRBV13 and TRBJ2-7, with TRBD1 as a possible D gene (6 bases). This CDR3 contains 13 residues. V was pared by 5 bases and J by 4 bases, with 12 bases between. Germline values: CDR1 PRHDT, CDR2 FYEKMQ (reference sequence). DNA for the CDR3: TGTGCCAGCAGCACCAGGGGATCGTACGAGCAGTACTTC. Protein product: CASSTRGSYEQYF.

The chain links TRBV7-2 to TRBJ2-5; 8 nucleotides line up with TRBD1. The CDR3 spans 14 residues. The V gene's germline CDR1 is SGHTA and CDR2 FQGNSA. V was clipped by 3 bases and J by 4 bases; unmatched bases: 4. CDR3 residues: CASSFGQGRETQYF. The DNA for the CDR3 is TGTGCCAGCAGCTTTGGACAGGGAAGAGAGACCCAGTACTTC. The whole variable domain, filled in from reference TRBV7-2 and TRBJ2-5, reads GAGVSQSPSNKVTEKGKDVELRCDPISGHTALYWYRQSLGQGLEFLIYFQGNSAPDKSGLPSDRFSAERTGGSVSTLTIQRTQQEDSAVYLCASSFGQGRETQYFGPGTRLLVL.

V is TRBV30 and J is TRBJ2-5; D unresolved. Germline CDR1 is GTSNPN and CDR2 is SVGIG (reference sequence). The CDR3 covers 14 residues. The ends were cut back, 2 bases at V and 2 bases at J, with 12 bases in the middle. This CDR3 reads CAWSISGWQETQYF. The DNA of the CDR3 is TGTGCCTGGAGTATCTCCGGATGGCAAGAGACCCAGTACTTC.

The chain carries TRBV6-5 and TRBJ2-7; 10 bases line up with TRBD2. The junction had 1 base not matched to a gene; V was cut back by 1 base and J by 1 base. The CDR3 contains 15 residues. In germline, CDR1 is MNHEY, CDR2 SVGAGI. CDR3 residues: CASSYLLAGSYEQYF. The CDR3, as DNA: TGTGCCAGCAGTTACTTACTAGCGGGATCCTACGAGCAGTACTTC.

The rearrangement links TRBV6-4 to TRBJ1-2, with D uncertain. There are 13 residues in the CDR3. V was pared by 0 bases and J by 8 bases, with 10 bases between. The germline CDR1 and CDR2 sequences are MRHNA and SNTAGT. The DNA for the CDR3 is TGTGCCAGCAGTGACTCGAGAGGGAGAGGCTACACCTTC. Translated: CASSDSRGRGYTF.